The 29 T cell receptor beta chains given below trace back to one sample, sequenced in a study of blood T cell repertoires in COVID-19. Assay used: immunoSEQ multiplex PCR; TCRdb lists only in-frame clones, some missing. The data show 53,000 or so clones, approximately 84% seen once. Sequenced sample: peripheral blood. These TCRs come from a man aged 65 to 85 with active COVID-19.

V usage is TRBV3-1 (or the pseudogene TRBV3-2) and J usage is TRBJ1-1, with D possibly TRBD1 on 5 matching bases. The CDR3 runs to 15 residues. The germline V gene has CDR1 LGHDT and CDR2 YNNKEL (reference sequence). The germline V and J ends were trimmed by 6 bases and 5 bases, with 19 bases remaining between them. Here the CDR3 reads CASSPRSREGTEAFF. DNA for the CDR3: TGTGCCAGCAGTCCTAGGAGTCGGGAGGGGACTGAAGCTTTCTTT.

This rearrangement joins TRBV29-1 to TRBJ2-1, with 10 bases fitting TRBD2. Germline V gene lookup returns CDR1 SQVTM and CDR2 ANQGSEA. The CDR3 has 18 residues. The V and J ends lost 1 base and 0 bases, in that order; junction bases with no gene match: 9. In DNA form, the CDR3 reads TGCAGCGTTGAAGGGTGGCTAGCGGGAGACCGCTCCTACAATGAGCAGTTCTTC. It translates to CSVEGWLAGDRSYNEQFF.

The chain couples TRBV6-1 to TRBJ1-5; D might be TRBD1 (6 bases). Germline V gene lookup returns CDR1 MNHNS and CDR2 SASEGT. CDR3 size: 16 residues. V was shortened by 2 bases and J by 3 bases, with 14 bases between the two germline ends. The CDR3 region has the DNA TGTGCCAGCAGTGAAAGGTCGGCAGGGGACAATCAGCCCCAGCATTTT. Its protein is CASSERSAGDNQPQHF.

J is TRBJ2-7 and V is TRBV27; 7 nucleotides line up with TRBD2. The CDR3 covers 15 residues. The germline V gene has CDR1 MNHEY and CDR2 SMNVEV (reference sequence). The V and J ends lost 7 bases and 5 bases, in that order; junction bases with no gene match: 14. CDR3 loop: CASTLTREKVHEQYF. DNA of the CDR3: TGTGCCAGCACCCTGACGCGGGAGAAAGTCCACGAGCAGTACTTC.

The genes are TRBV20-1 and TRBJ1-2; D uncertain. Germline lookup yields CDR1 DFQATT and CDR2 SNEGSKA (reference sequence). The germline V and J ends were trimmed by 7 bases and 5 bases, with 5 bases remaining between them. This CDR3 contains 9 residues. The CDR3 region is CSVGYGYTF. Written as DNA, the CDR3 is TGCAGTGTCGGTTATGGCTACACCTTC.

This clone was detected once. The DNA of the CDR3 is TGTGCCTGGAGTCGTGGACAGGGAAAGGGTGGCTACACCTTC. Protein product: CAWSRGQGKGGYTF. This chain links TRBV30 with TRBJ1-2; TRBD1 matches 8 bases. CDR1 is GTSNPN, CDR2 SVGIG, per germline (reference sequence). The trim removed 2 bases at V and 7 bases at J, leaving 9 bases unmatched. There are 14 residues in the CDR3.

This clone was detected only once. In DNA, the CDR3 is TGTGCCAGCAGCCATGGACCGGGACTAGCGGGAGACACAGATACGCAGTATTTT. This gives the protein CASSHGPGLAGDTDTQYF. This chain uses TRBV14 with TRBJ2-3, with TRBD2 matching over 14 bases. CDR1 is SGHDN and CDR2 is FVKESK in the germline V gene. V lost 3 bases to trimming and J lost 2 bases; unmatched junction nucleotides: 7. The CDR3 contains 18 residues. The full variable domain, its missing parts supplied by reference TRBV14 and TRBJ2-3, is EAGVTQFPSHSVIEKGQTVTLRCDPISGHDNLYWYRRVMGKEIKFLLHFVKESKQDESGMPNNRFLAERTGGTYSTLKVQPAELEDSGVYFCASSHGPGLAGDTDTQYFGPGTRLTVL.

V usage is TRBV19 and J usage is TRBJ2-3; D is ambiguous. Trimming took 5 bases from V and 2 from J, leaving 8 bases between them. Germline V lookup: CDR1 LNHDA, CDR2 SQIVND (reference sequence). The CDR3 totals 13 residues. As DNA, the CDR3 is TGTGCCAGTAGTGGTCTATACACAGATACGCAGTATTTT. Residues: CASSGLYTDTQYF.

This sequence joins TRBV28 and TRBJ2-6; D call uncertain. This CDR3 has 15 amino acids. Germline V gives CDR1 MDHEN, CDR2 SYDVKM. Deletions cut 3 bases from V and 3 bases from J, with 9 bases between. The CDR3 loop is CASSFEVSGANVLTF. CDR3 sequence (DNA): TGTGCCAGCAGTTTTGAGGTCAGTGGGGCCAACGTCCTGACTTTC.

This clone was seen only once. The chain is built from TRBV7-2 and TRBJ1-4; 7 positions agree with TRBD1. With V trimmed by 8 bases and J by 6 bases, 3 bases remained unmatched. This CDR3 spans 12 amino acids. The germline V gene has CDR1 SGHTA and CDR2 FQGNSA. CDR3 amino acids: CASQGVDEKLFF. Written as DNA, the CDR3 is TGTGCCAGCCAGGGGGTTGATGAAAAACTGTTTTTT.

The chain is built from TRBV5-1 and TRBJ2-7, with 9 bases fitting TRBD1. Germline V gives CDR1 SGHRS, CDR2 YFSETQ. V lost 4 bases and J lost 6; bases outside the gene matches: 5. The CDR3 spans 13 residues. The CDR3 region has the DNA TGCGCCAGCAGCACCAACAGGGGGCGCGAGCAGTACTTC. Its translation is CASSTNRGREQYF.

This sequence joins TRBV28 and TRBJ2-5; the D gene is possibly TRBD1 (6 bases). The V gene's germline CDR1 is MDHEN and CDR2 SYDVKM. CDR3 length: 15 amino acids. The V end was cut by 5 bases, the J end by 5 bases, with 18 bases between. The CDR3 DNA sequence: TGTGCCAGCAGTGAGAGGGGGAAAGGACGGGAGACCCAGTACTTC. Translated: CASSERGKGRETQYF.

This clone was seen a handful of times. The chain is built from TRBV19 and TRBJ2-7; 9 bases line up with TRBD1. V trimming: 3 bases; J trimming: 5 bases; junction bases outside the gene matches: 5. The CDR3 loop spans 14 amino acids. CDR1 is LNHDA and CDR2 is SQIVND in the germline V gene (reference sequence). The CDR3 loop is CASSMRGQGDEQYF. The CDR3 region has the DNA TGTGCCAGTAGTATGCGGGGACAGGGTGACGAGCAGTACTTC.

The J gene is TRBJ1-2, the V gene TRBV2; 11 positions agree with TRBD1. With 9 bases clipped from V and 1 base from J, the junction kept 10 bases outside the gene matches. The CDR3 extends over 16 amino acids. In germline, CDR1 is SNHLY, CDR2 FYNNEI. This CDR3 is CARGIPGQGDNYGYTF. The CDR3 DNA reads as TGTGCCAGGGGGATTCCGGGACAGGGGGATAACTATGGCTACACCTTC.

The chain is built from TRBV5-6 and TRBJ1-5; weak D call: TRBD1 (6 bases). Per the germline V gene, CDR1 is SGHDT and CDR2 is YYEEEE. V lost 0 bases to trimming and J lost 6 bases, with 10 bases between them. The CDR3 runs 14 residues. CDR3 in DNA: TGTGCCAGCAGCTTGGAGGGGGAACTTCAGCCCCAGCATTTT. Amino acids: CASSLEGELQPQHF.

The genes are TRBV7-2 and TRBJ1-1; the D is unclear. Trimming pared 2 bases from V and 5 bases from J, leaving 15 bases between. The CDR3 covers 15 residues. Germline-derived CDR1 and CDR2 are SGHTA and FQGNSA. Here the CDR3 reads CASSLWGRSGTEAFF. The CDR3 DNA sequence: TGTGCCAGCAGCTTATGGGGAAGATCGGGAACTGAAGCTTTCTTT.

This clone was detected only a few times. CDR3 DNA: TGTGCCAGCAGCTTAGCCCGAGGACAGGGTTCTGGGGCCAACGTCCTGACTTTC. It is translated as CASSLARGQGSGANVLTF. The genes are TRBV7-9 and TRBJ2-6, with 8 bases that match TRBD1. This CDR3 has 18 residues. V shed 0 bases, J shed 1 base, and the junction held 5 bases outside the gene matches. Germline V lookup: CDR1 SEHNR, CDR2 FQNEAQ (reference sequence).

The CDR3 region is CASRLTANSGANVLTF. As DNA, the CDR3 is TGTGCCAGCCGGCTGACAGCCAACTCTGGGGCCAACGTCCTGACTTTC. This chain links TRBV5-5 with TRBJ2-6, with TRBD1 as a possible D gene (5 bases). Germline CDR1 SGHKS, CDR2 YYEKEE (reference sequence). The CDR3 covers 16 residues. The V end lost 7 bases, the J end lost 0 bases, and 14 bases lay between the germline ends.

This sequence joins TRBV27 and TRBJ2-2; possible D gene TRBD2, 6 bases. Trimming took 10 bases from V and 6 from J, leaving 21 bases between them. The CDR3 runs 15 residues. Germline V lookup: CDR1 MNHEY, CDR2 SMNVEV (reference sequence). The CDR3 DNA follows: TGTGCCAACCCCCACCGGGACCGGGGGTCCGGGGAGCTGTTTTTT. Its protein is CANPHRDRGSGELFF.

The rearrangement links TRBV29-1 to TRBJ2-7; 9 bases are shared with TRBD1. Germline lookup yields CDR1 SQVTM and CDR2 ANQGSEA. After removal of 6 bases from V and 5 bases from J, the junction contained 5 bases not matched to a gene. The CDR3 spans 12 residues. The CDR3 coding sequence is TGCAGCGTAACAGGGGGCCCAAACGAGCAGTACTTC. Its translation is CSVTGGPNEQYF.

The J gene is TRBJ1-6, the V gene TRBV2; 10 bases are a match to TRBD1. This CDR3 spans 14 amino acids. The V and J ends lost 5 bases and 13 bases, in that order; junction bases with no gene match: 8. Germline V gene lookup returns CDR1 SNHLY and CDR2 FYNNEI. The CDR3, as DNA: TGTGCCAGCAGTTCCGGGACAGGGGTATCCCCCCTCCACTTT. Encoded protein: CASSSGTGVSPLHF. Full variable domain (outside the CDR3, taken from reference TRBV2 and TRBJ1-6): EPEVTQTPSHQVTQMGQEVILRCVPISNHLYFYWYRQILGQKVEFLVSFYNNEISEKSEIFDDQFSVERPDGSNFTLKIRSTKLEDSAMYFCASSSGTGVSPLHFGNGTRLTVT.

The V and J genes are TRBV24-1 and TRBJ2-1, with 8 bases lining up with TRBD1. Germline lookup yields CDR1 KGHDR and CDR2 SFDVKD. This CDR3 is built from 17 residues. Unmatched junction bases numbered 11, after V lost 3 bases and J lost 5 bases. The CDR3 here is CATSDPQTGVLNNEQFF. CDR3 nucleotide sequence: TGTGCCACCAGTGATCCACAGACAGGGGTTTTGAACAATGAGCAGTTCTTC.

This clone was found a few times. The CDR3 reads CASSSGTGGTDTQYF. The CDR3 nucleotides read TGTGCCAGCAGTTCCGGGACAGGGGGCACAGATACGCAGTATTTT. The chain links TRBV6-4 to TRBJ2-3; 10 bases map to TRBD1. The CDR3 loop spans 15 amino acids. V dropped 5 bases and J dropped 1; count of bases not matched to a gene: 3. CDR1 and CDR2 from the germline V gene are MRHNA and SNTAGT.

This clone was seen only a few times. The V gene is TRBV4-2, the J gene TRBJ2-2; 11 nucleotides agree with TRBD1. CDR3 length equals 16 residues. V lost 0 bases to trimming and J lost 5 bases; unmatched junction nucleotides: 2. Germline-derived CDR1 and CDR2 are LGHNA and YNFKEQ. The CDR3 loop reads CASSQDGTGGTGELFF. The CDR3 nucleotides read TGTGCCAGCAGCCAAGATGGGACAGGGGGTACCGGGGAGCTGTTTTTT.

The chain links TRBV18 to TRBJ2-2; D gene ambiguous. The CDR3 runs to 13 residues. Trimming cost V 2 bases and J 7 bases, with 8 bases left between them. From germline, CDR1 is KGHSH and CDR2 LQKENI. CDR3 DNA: TGTGCCAGCTCACCAGGGCGTAACGGGGAGCTGTTTTTT. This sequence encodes CASSPGRNGELFF.

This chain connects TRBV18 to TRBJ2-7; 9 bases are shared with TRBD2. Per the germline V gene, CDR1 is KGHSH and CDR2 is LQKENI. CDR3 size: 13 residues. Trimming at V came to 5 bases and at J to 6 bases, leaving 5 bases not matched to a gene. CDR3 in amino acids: CASSGTSSSEQYF. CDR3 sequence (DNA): TGTGCCAGCTCAGGGACTAGCTCGAGCGAGCAGTACTTC. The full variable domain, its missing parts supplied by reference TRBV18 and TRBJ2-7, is NAGVMQNPRHLVRRRGQEARLRCSPMKGHSHVYWYRQLPEEGLKFMVYLQKENIIDESGMPKERFSAEFPKEGPSILRIQQVVRGDSAAYFCASSGTSSSEQYFGPGTRLTVT.

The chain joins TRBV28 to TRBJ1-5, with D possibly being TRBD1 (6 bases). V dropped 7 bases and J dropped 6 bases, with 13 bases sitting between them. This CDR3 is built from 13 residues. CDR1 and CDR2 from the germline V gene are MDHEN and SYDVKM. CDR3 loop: CASNLGGLQPQHF. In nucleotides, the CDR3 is TGTGCCAGCAACCTCGGGGGGCTTCAGCCCCAGCATTTT.

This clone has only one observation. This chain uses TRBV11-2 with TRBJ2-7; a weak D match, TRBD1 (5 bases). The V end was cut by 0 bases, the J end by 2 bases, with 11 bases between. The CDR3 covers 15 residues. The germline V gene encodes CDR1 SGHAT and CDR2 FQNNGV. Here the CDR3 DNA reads TGTGCCAGCAGCTTAGATAGCCAGGGTACCTACGAGCAGTACTTC. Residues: CASSLDSQGTYEQYF.

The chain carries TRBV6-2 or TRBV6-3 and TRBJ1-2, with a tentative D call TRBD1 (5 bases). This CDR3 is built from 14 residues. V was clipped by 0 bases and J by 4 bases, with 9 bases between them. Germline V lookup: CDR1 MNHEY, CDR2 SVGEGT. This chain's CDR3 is CASSYSARVYGYTF. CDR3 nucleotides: TGTGCCAGCAGTTACTCGGCCAGGGTCTATGGCTACACCTTC.